One sample yielded the 3 T cell receptor beta chains listed below, sequenced in a study of T cell responses to AZD1222 COVID-19 vaccine. Using immunoSEQ multiplex PCR, the repertoire was profiled, and TCRdb retains in-frame clones only, with some absent. The sample yields about 110,000 clones, about 86% seen once. This specimen was peripheral blood, taken on day 0 of AZD1222 vaccination. These receptors came from an adult in good health.

This chain's CDR3 is CASSLDAGRLNTEAFF. CDR3 nucleotide sequence: TGTGCCAGCAGCTTGGACGCTGGACGGTTGAACACTGAAGCTTTCTTT. The chain is built from TRBV5-5 and TRBJ1-1, with no clear D. This CDR3 is 16 amino acids long. The V end lost 0 bases, the J end lost 0 bases, and 12 bases lay between the germline ends. Per the germline V gene, CDR1 is SGHKS and CDR2 is YYEKEE (reference sequence).

V gene TRBV19 combines with J gene TRBJ1-2; the D is unclear. V lost 0 bases to trimming and J lost 3 bases, with 14 bases between them. CDR3 length: 16 residues. Germline values: CDR1 LNHDA, CDR2 SQIVND (reference sequence). The CDR3 is CASSIDLPTSYYGYTF. CDR3 DNA: TGTGCCAGTAGTATAGATCTCCCGACAAGCTACTATGGCTACACCTTC.

The chain carries TRBV4-1 and TRBJ2-1, with 10 positions matching TRBD2. The length of the CDR3 is 15 residues. V trimming: 1 base; J trimming: 10 bases; junction bases outside the gene matches: 7. Germline assignment: CDR1 MGHRA and CDR2 YSYEKL. Here the CDR3 DNA reads TGCGCCAGCAGCCAAGGAGCGGGGGGGGCGTGGGAGCAGTTCTTC. This encodes CASSQGAGGAWEQFF.